This TCR beta chain was found in a study of blood T cell repertoires in COVID-19. Study-wide background: Samples came from the United States, Italy and Spain, spanning acute and convalescent COVID-19. T cells, B-cell-depleted T cells, or PBMCs provided the cDNA or gDNA that served as material.

Methods used by the authors: The assay estimated nucleated cells by amplifying reference gene primers. This table comes from immunoSEQ multiplex PCR, and its TCRdb copy is limited to in-frame clones, with some not included. That table gives V, J and clone size, and the DNA gave D and trimming. This sample has 140,000 to 150,000 clones, with more than 75% found just once. This clone was picked up a small number of times. The sequenced sample was peripheral blood. The TCR was taken from an older man with acute or convalescent COVID-19.

This CDR3 is CASSLEGTATEAFF. CDR3 sequence (DNA): TGTGCCAGTAGCTTGGAGGGGACAGCCACTGAAGCTTTCTTT. The J gene is TRBJ1-1, the V gene TRBV19, with 7 bases that match TRBD1. V shed 6 bases, J shed 4 bases, and the junction held 8 bases outside the gene matches. CDR3 size: 14 residues. Germline loops: CDR1 LNHDA, CDR2 SQIVND (reference sequence). The complete variable domain, with remaining parts taken from reference TRBV19 and TRBJ1-1, reads DGGITQSPKYLFRKEGQNVTLSCEQNLNHDAMYWYRQDPGQGLRLIYYSQIVNDFQKGDIAEGYSVSREKKESFPLTVTSAQKNPTAFYLCASSLEGTATEAFFGQGTRLTVV.